One and the same sample provided the 23 T cell receptor beta chains below, sequenced in a study of read filtering for tumor transcriptome and immune sequencing. This library used 300 to 450 ng RNA and molecular barcoded adaptors spanning alpha/delta and beta/gamma chains. MiXCR, applied by TCRdb to the reads, yields one record per CDR3 protein. In the table there are approximately 43,000 distinct CDR3 sequences, over 10% of which are singletons. Sequences were obtained from a population of CD138-negative cells sorted from bone marrow. The receptors come from a donor over 35 with multiple myeloma.

The count of this clonotype is one. A clone one base away is much larger, so this may be a read error. The chain links TRBV6-6 to TRBJ1-6; D unclear. CDR3 length: 12 amino acids. Per germline, CDR1 MNHNY and CDR2 SVGAGI (reference sequence). CDR3 residues: CASSSLGSPLRF. CDR3 DNA: TGTGCCAGCAGTTCCCTGGGATCACCCCTCCGCTTT.

This clonotype was found a few times. This chain links TRBV2 with TRBJ2-3; 15 bases agree with TRBD2. The ends lost 6 bases at V and 2 bases at J; junction bases unmatched: 6. The CDR3 extends over 17 amino acids. Germline assignment: CDR1 SNHLY and CDR2 FYNNEI. CDR3 sequence: CASRVGLAGGSTDTQYF. The CDR3 coding sequence is TGTGCCAGCAGAGTAGGACTAGCGGGAGGGTCCACAGATACGCAGTATTTT. The complete variable domain, with remaining parts taken from reference TRBV2 and TRBJ2-3, reads EPEVTQTPSHQVTQMGQEVILRCVPISNHLYFYWYRQILGQKVEFLVSFYNNEISEKSEIFDDQFSVERPDGSNFTLKIRSTKLEDSAMYFCASRVGLAGGSTDTQYFGPGTRLTVL.

V gene TRBV6-5 combines with J gene TRBJ2-7, with D possibly being TRBD2 (6 bases). Germline CDR1 and CDR2: MNHEY and SVGAGI. The ends were cut back, 2 bases at V and 4 bases at J, with 12 bases in the middle. This CDR3 is built from 14 residues. The CDR3 loop reads CASSYAGLSYEQYF. CDR3 coding DNA: TGTGCCAGCAGTTACGCGGGACTCAGTTACGAGCAGTACTTC.

This clonotype was detected many times. The V gene is TRBV25-1, the J gene TRBJ2-5; possible D gene TRBD2, 5 bases. The CDR3 is 16 amino acids. Deletions cut 2 bases from V and 4 bases from J, with 17 bases between. Germline lookup yields CDR1 MGHDK and CDR2 SYGVNS. The CDR3 bases are TGTGCCAGCAGTGAAGGAAAGGGTCGGGATCGAGAGACCCAGTACTTC. It is translated as CASSEGKGRDRETQYF.

This clonotype has at least ten counts. One end of the junction does not line up with germline, which may come from a read error. V gene TRBV5-1 combines with J gene TRBJ1-1; maybe TRBD1 (5 bases). CDR1 and CDR2 (germline): SGHRS, YFSETQ. The CDR3 extends over 12 amino acids. CDR3 residues: CASSDTGTGAFF. CDR3 sequence (DNA): TGCGCCAGCAGCGATACCGGGACTGGAGCTTTCTTT.

Worth noting for this clonotype: At one boundary the junction diverges from the germline segment, which might be a read error. The chain is built from TRBV7-2 and TRBJ1-1; D perhaps matches TRBD1 (5 bases). The CDR3 sequence is 15 residues long. In germline, CDR1 is SGHTA, CDR2 FQGNSA. Written as DNA, the CDR3 is TGTGCCGGCAGCTTAGTAGGGGTGGGGAACACTGAAGCTTTCTTT. Residues: CAGSLVGVGNTEAFF.

Details on this clonotype: A much larger clone lies a single base off, so this may be a read error. CDR3 in amino acids: CASSPRLAGRVTRELFF. CDR3 nucleotides: TGTGCCAGCAGCCCACGACTAGCGGGAAGGGTCACCAGGGAGCTGTTTTTT. The chain combines TRBV28 with TRBJ2-2; 11 bases agree with TRBD2. The CDR3 totals 17 residues. Germline V gene lookup returns CDR1 MDHEN and CDR2 SYDVKM. The variable domain in full, with the rest retrieved from reference TRBV28 and TRBJ2-2, is DVKVTQSSRYLVKRTGEKVFLECVQDMDHENMFWYRQDPGLGLRLIYFSYDVKMKEKGDIPEGYSVSREKKERFSLILESASTNQTSMYLCASSPRLAGRVTRELFFGEGSRLTVL.

This clonotype appeared many times. V usage is TRBV5-1 and J usage is TRBJ2-2, with D unclear. The CDR3 is made up of 14 amino acids. V lost 1 base to trimming and J lost 7 bases, with 11 bases between them. CDR1 is SGHRS and CDR2 is YFSETQ in the germline V gene. For the CDR3, the DNA is TGCGCCAGCAGCTTGTCGGTAACTGTCGGGGAGCTGTTTTTT. Translating gives CASSLSVTVGELFF.

About this clonotype itself: Being one base from a much bigger clone, this may be a read error. V and J are TRBV5-1 and TRBJ2-7; TRBD2 matches at 9 bases. Germline CDR1 SGHRS, CDR2 YFSETQ. V dropped 4 bases and J dropped 3; count of bases not matched to a gene: 8. The CDR3 spans 15 residues. The CDR3 loop reads CASSLIAGASYEQYF. The CDR3 region has the DNA TGCGCCAGCAGCCTGATAGCGGGAGCAAGCTACGAGCAGTACTTC.

This clonotype was counted at least ten times. The chain is built from TRBV5-1 and TRBJ1-1, with 9 nucleotides matching TRBD1. J lost 4 bases, V lost 4 bases, and 5 bases had no gene match. From germline, CDR1 is SGHRS and CDR2 YFSETQ. This CDR3 spans 14 amino acids. The CDR3 here is CASSALTGGTEAFF. The CDR3 DNA is TGCGCCAGCAGCGCCTTGACAGGGGGCACTGAAGCTTTCTTT.

This clonotype has at least ten counts. The chain has TRBV29-1 and TRBJ1-1; a weak D match, TRBD1 (6 bases). The V end lost 5 bases, the J end lost 0 bases, and 10 bases lay between the germline ends. This CDR3 has 13 amino acids. CDR1 is SQVTM, CDR2 ANQGSEA, per germline. The CDR3 DNA reads as TGCAGCGTTTTAGGACAGATGAACACTGAAGCTTTCTTT. This codes for CSVLGQMNTEAFF.

In its sample, this clonotype was seen many times. The chain employs TRBV12-3 or TRBV12-4 and TRBJ2-1; 7 bases are shared with TRBD1. CDR3 size: 12 residues. V gave up 6 bases and J gave up 11 bases; unmatched junction bases: 7. The CDR3 loop is CASRTTGVQQFF. CDR3 bases: TGTGCCAGCAGAACTACAGGGGTACAGCAGTTCTTC.

About this clonotype: The junction does not match germline at one end; this may be a read error. J is TRBJ2-2 and V is TRBV19; D is unclear. The CDR3 contains 14 residues. Per the germline V gene, CDR1 is LNHDA and CDR2 is SQIVND (reference sequence). DNA for the CDR3: TGTGCCAGTAGTATGTCCCTGTACACCGAGGAGCTGTTTTTT. Protein sequence: CASSMSLYTEELFF.

This clonotype came up many times. The CDR3 reads CASSLGQGSKTQYF. The CDR3 DNA follows: TGTGCCAGCAGTTTGGGACAGGGATCTAAGACCCAGTACTTC. The gene calls are TRBV28 and TRBJ2-5; TRBD1 matches at 9 bases. Germline V gene data show CDR1 as MDHEN and CDR2 as SYDVKM. Trimming removed 3 bases from V and 6 bases from J; junction bases left unmatched: 5. The CDR3 covers 14 residues.

The table lists this clonotype with many counts. The V gene is TRBV20-1, the J gene TRBJ1-1; D unresolved. The V gene's germline CDR1 is DFQATT and CDR2 SNEGSKA (reference sequence). Trimming took off 0 bases at V and 4 bases at J, with 15 bases between the two ends. The CDR3 runs 15 residues. The CDR3 reads CSARDQEYGSTEAFF. The CDR3 DNA reads TGCAGTGCTAGAGATCAGGAGTATGGGTCCACTGAAGCTTTCTTT.

The sample holds one count of this clonotype. Just one base apart from a much larger clone, this may be a read error. Given the absence of the conserved phenylalanine or tryptophan at the CDR3 end, a read error is likely. The chain recombines TRBV25-1 with TRBJ2-3; 10 bases fit TRBD2. The germline CDR1 and CDR2 sequences are MGHDK and SYGVNS. V trimming: 2 bases; J trimming: 7 bases; junction bases outside the gene matches: 15. The CDR3 has 18 amino acids. CDR3 DNA: TGTGCCAGCAGTGAAGACGGGTCGAGCGGGAGGGCCACTAATACGCAGTATTAT. It codes for CASSEDGSSGRATNTQYY.

Ten or more counts support this clonotype. This sequence joins TRBV20-1 and TRBJ2-3; 10 positions agree with TRBD2. The CDR3 is 15 residues long. The V and J ends lost 3 bases and 5 bases, in that order; junction bases with no gene match: 8. CDR1 DFQATT and CDR2 SNEGSKA come from the germline V gene (reference sequence). CDR3: CSARSGRASGDTQYF. The CDR3 region has the DNA TGCAGTGCTAGGAGCGGGAGGGCATCAGGAGATACGCAGTATTTT.

This clonotype was picked up a small number of times. The rearrangement links TRBV20-1 to TRBJ1-1; D may be TRBD1 (6 bases). V lost 3 bases and J lost 5, with 16 bases in between. The CDR3 has 14 amino acids. Germline assignment: CDR1 DFQATT and CDR2 SNEGSKA (reference sequence). The CDR3, as DNA: TGCAGTGCTAGGACCAGGGGCTGGGTAACTGAAGCTTTCTTT. This codes for CSARTRGWVTEAFF.

This clonotype was recorded many times. The chain combines TRBV4-3 with TRBJ2-1; D call uncertain. Trimming took 1 base from V and 0 from J, leaving 7 bases between them. The CDR3 has 15 amino acids. Germline V lookup: CDR1 LGHNA, CDR2 YSLEER. CDR3 residues: CASSQGWDSYNEQFF. Written as DNA, the CDR3 is TGCGCCAGCAGCCAAGGGTGGGACTCCTACAATGAGCAGTTCTTC.

This clonotype was seen repeatedly, ten times or more. V usage is TRBV12-3 or TRBV12-4 and J usage is TRBJ2-2, with a weak D call TRBD1 (6 bases). The length of the CDR3 is 15 residues. V shed 5 bases and J shed 1 base, with 11 bases lying between them. CDR3 residues: CASSPGTRNTGELFF. The CDR3 DNA reads as TGTGCCAGCAGTCCAGGGACACGGAACACCGGGGAGCTGTTTTTT.

The table lists this clonotype with many counts. This sequence joins TRBV28 and TRBJ2-1; 9 bases fit TRBD2. Per germline, CDR1 MDHEN and CDR2 SYDVKM. The CDR3 loop spans 13 amino acids. V trimming: 8 bases; J trimming: 4 bases; junction bases outside the gene matches: 3. The CDR3 region has the DNA TGTGCCAGCCTAGCGGGAACTTACAATGAGCAGTTCTTC. Translated, it gives CASLAGTYNEQFF.

This clonotype was detected many times. The chain employs TRBV19 and TRBJ2-7, with D perhaps matching TRBD2 (5 bases). Trimming removed 5 bases from V and 0 bases from J, with 23 bases in between. Germline V CDR1 and CDR2: LNHDA, SQIVND (reference sequence). The CDR3 length is 18 residues. The CDR3 region is CASSLEEEKTQSSYEQYF. The CDR3 coding sequence is TGTGCCAGTAGTCTCGAGGAGGAAAAGACACAGAGCTCCTACGAGCAGTACTTC. Full variable domain (missing parts from reference TRBV19 and TRBJ2-7): DGGITQSPKYLFRKEGQNVTLSCEQNLNHDAMYWYRQDPGQGLRLIYYSQIVNDFQKGDIAEGYSVSREKKESFPLTVTSAQKNPTAFYLCASSLEEEKTQSSYEQYFGPGTRLTVT.

Ten or more counts support this clonotype. The chain carries TRBV20-1 and TRBJ2-5; no definite D call. V lost 1 base to trimming and J lost 5 bases, with 14 bases between them. The CDR3 runs to 14 residues. Germline V gene data show CDR1 as DFQATT and CDR2 as SNEGSKA (reference sequence). CDR3 sequence: CSARGVPAPETQYF. The CDR3 nucleotides are TGCAGTGCTAGAGGGGTCCCAGCCCCGGAGACCCAGTACTTC.